The clone carrying this T cell receptor beta chain appeared a few times. The antigen remains unidentified. Via the markers CD45RO/CCR7/CD25/CD127/CD95/CD27, stem cell-like memory, regulatory, central memory and naive CD4+ cells were sorted. Purities over 98% were achieved in all sorted populations. The data are from a study of beta chain features in type 1 diabetes. Reverse transcribing all isolated RNA meant expressed TCRB transcripts were sequenced. Libraries were prepared by immunoSEQ multiplex PCR; TCRdb keeps only in-frame clonotypes and omits some of them. The repertoire holds 150,000 to 200,000 clones, about an eighth seen once, with roughly 0.6% in the top ten. CDR1 is MNHEY and CDR2 is SVGAGI in the germline V gene. The CDR3 loop spans 14 amino acids. Trimming cost V 2 bases and J 4 bases, with 11 bases left between them. General observations from the study: Relative to healthy donors, patients appeared to have naive, central memory and Treg TCRB repertoires that were more similar.

The chain has TRBV6-5 and TRBJ2-5; D unresolved. The TCR originated in a woman aged 18-35 years in good health. Sequences were obtained from central memory CD4+ T cells from blood. CDR3 sequence reads: CASSYGPDIETQYF. CDR3 sequence (DNA): TGTGCCAGCAGTTACGGTCCAGACATAGAGACCCAGTACTTC.